The 19 T cell receptor beta chains reported below all come from one sample, sequenced in a study of T cell responses to AZD1222 COVID-19 vaccine. This table comes from immunoSEQ multiplex PCR, and its TCRdb copy is limited to in-frame clones, with some not included. Of more than 95,000 clones listed, about 88% are singletons. Sample: peripheral blood, taken on day 0 of AZD1222 vaccination. The receptor source for this set is an adult in good health.

The chain carries TRBV24-1 and TRBJ2-2; D is uncertain. The CDR3 runs 15 residues. Germline CDR1 KGHDR, CDR2 SFDVKD. The V end lost 2 bases, the J end lost 6 bases, and 12 bases lay between the germline ends. DNA for the CDR3: TGTGCCACCAGTGATTCGGCAATAGAAGCCGGGGAGCTGTTTTTT. It is translated as CATSDSAIEAGELFF.

This chain connects TRBV7-8 to TRBJ2-7, with 11 nucleotides matching TRBD2. This CDR3 is built from 14 residues. Germline V gene sequence: CDR1 SGHVS, CDR2 FQNEAQ. V lost 5 bases to trimming and J lost 5 bases; unmatched junction nucleotides: 5. CDR3 DNA: TGTGCCAGCAGCCTTAGCGGGAGGGGGAACGAGCAGTACTTC. The encoded protein is CASSLSGRGNEQYF.

The chain is built from TRBV27 and TRBJ1-2, with 9 nucleotides matching TRBD1. V dropped 5 bases and J dropped 7; count of bases not matched to a gene: 8. Germline V gives CDR1 MNHEY, CDR2 SMNVEV (reference sequence). CDR3 length: 14 amino acids. CDR3 sequence reads: CASSTPGTGIGYTF. CDR3 sequence (DNA): TGTGCCAGCAGTACTCCCGGGACAGGGATTGGCTACACCTTC.

The V gene is TRBV5-4, the J gene TRBJ1-2, with TRBD1 matching over 9 bases. The V gene end was trimmed by 3 bases and the J gene end by 3 bases; junction bases not matched to a gene: 3. Per the germline V gene, CDR1 is SGHNT and CDR2 is YYREEE (reference sequence). The length of the CDR3 is 14 residues. CDR3 nucleotides: TGTGCCAGCAGCTACCGGGACAGGGACTATGGCTACACCTTC. Translating gives CASSYRDRDYGYTF.

The V and J genes are TRBV13 and TRBJ2-7; tentatively, D is TRBD1 (6 bases). Germline assignment: CDR1 PRHDT and CDR2 FYEKMQ (reference sequence). This CDR3 has 17 residues. Deletions cut 4 bases from V and 9 bases from J, with 28 bases between. CDR3: CASSYTLTGFGRDGQYF. The CDR3 DNA follows: TGTGCCAGCAGCTATACCCTTACAGGGTTCGGACGAGACGGGCAGTACTTC.

V usage is TRBV28 and J usage is TRBJ2-5, with D tentatively TRBD2 (6 bases). With 8 bases removed from V and 1 base from J, the gap between germline ends came to 11 bases. The CDR3 sequence is 13 residues long. Germline assignment: CDR1 MDHEN and CDR2 SYDVKM. The CDR3 sequence is CASERAPQETQYF. Written as DNA, the CDR3 is TGTGCCAGCGAGCGGGCGCCCCAAGAGACCCAGTACTTC.

This chain uses TRBV7-9 with TRBJ2-1, with TRBD2 identical over 9 bases. V shed 6 bases, J shed 10 bases, and the junction held 4 bases outside the gene matches. This CDR3 comprises 12 residues. The germline CDR1 and CDR2 sequences are SEHNR and FQNEAQ (reference sequence). The DNA of the CDR3 is TGTGCCAGCAGGGGACTAGCAGGGGAGCAGTTCTTC. Protein product: CASRGLAGEQFF. Based on the CDR3 plus reference TRBV7-9 and TRBJ2-1, the full variable domain is DTGVSQNPRHKITKRGQNVTFRCDPISEHNRLYWYRQTLGQGPEFLTYFQNEAQLEKSRLLSDRFSAERPKGSFSTLEIQRTEQGDSAMYLCASRGLAGEQFFGPGTRLTVL.

The rearrangement links TRBV30 to TRBJ1-1, with 8 bases fitting TRBD1. This CDR3 has 11 residues. Losses at the gene ends were 6 bases for V and 13 bases for J; bases not matched to a gene: 10. CDR1 is GTSNPN, CDR2 SVGIG, per germline (reference sequence). The CDR3 nucleotides read TGTGCCTGCCCCGGGACAGGCCTTTTTTTCTTT. It is translated as CACPGTGLFFF. Filled out from reference TRBV30 and TRBJ1-1, the complete variable domain reads SQTIHQWPATLVQPVGSPLSLECTVEGTSNPNLYWYRQAAGRGLQLLFYSVGIGQISSEVPQNLSASRPQDRQFILSSKKLLLSDSGFYLCACPGTGLFFFGQGTRLTVV.

The rearrangement uses TRBV6-4 and TRBJ2-2; D might be TRBD2 (6 bases). From germline, CDR1 is MRHNA and CDR2 SNTAGT. V lost 3 bases and J lost 5, with 10 bases in between. The CDR3 consists of 14 residues. CDR3 residues: CASSEMGGTGELFF. DNA of the CDR3: TGTGCCAGCAGTGAAATGGGAGGAACCGGGGAGCTGTTTTTT.

This chain uses TRBV2 with TRBJ2-3; TRBD2 is a possible D gene (6 bases). This CDR3 spans 15 amino acids. V was clipped by 4 bases and J by 1 base, with 12 bases between them. Germline CDR1 is SNHLY and CDR2 is FYNNEI. The CDR3 coding sequence is TGTGCCAGCAGTGGAAGGGGACTGGGCACAGATACGCAGTATTTT. Protein: CASSGRGLGTDTQYF.

The CDR3 region is CASSQDQNSGGPYEQYF. The CDR3 DNA is TGCGCCAGCAGCCAAGATCAGAATAGCGGGGGGCCTTACGAGCAGTACTTC. This rearrangement joins TRBV4-1 to TRBJ2-7; 10 nucleotides line up with TRBD2. The ends lost 0 bases at V and 4 bases at J; junction bases unmatched: 9. Germline V gene data show CDR1 as MGHRA and CDR2 as YSYEKL. The CDR3 has 17 residues.

V gene TRBV6-5 combines with J gene TRBJ2-1; a possible D gene is TRBD2 (6 bases). V was trimmed by 5 bases and J by 9 bases, leaving 20 bases between them. The length of the CDR3 is 15 residues. The germline V gene encodes CDR1 MNHEY and CDR2 SVGAGI. The CDR3 coding sequence is TGTGCCAGCAGTAGCATCGGGGGACGGGGGAGTGAGCAGTTCTTC. Amino acid sequence: CASSSIGGRGSEQFF.

The CDR3, as DNA: TGTGCCAGCAGCTTACTTTCCGGCCTTTCGAGCTCCTATAATTCACCCCTCCACTTT. As protein: CASSLLSGLSSSYNSPLHF. The chain uses TRBV7-8 and TRBJ1-6; the D is unclear. Germline lookup yields CDR1 SGHVS and CDR2 FQNEAQ. The CDR3 has 19 residues. Trimming removed 2 bases from V and 0 bases from J, with 17 bases in between.

The rearrangement joins TRBV28 to TRBJ2-1, with D tentatively TRBD1 (6 bases). In germline, CDR1 is MDHEN, CDR2 SYDVKM. V lost 6 bases to trimming and J lost 14 bases, with 14 bases between them. The CDR3 covers 11 residues. CDR3 DNA: TGTGCCAGCAGCCTAAACAGGGTGGAGTTCTTC. This translates into CASSLNRVEFF.

The J gene is TRBJ1-2, the V gene TRBV7-9; 7 bases fit TRBD1. Unmatched junction bases numbered 11, after V lost 5 bases and J lost 8 bases. Looked up from germline, CDR1 is SEHNR and CDR2 is FQNEAQ (reference sequence). The CDR3 covers 14 residues. CDR3 residues: CASSQVDRAPGYTF. CDR3 coding DNA: TGTGCCAGCAGCCAAGTCGACAGGGCCCCCGGCTACACCTTC.

V usage is TRBV20-1 and J usage is TRBJ2-7; D is ambiguous. CDR3 length equals 11 residues. Trimming removed 4 bases at V and 4 bases at J, with 8 bases between. The germline gives CDR1 DFQATT, CDR2 SNEGSKA (reference sequence). CDR3 region: CSANLGYEQYF. The DNA for the CDR3 is TGCAGTGCTAACTTGGGTTACGAGCAGTACTTC.

The rearrangement joins TRBV5-5 to TRBJ2-5; 7 bases are a match to TRBD1. V lost 3 bases, J lost 0 bases, and 5 bases stayed unmatched. Germline V gene sequence: CDR1 SGHKS, CDR2 YYEKEE (reference sequence). CDR3 size: 15 residues. CDR3 in DNA: TGTGCCAGCAGCTCATACAGGGGTTACCAAGAGACCCAGTACTTC. The encoded protein is CASSSYRGYQETQYF.

V gene TRBV28 combines with J gene TRBJ2-2, with D possibly matching TRBD2 (6 bases). The CDR3 is 17 amino acids. Germline loops: CDR1 MDHEN, CDR2 SYDVKM. The germline V and J ends were trimmed by 6 bases and 6 bases, with 23 bases remaining between them. CDR3 sequence (DNA): TGTGCCAGCAGCCCCCCGGTTAGCGGACCTAAATCCGGGGAGCTGTTTTTT. It encodes CASSPPVSGPKSGELFF.

This chain joins TRBV28 and TRBJ2-7; 11 positions match TRBD1. Germline V CDR1 and CDR2: MDHEN, SYDVKM. J gave up 4 bases and V 8 bases, and 10 bases lay outside the gene matches. The CDR3 runs 15 residues. CDR3 region: CASETPGQGVYEQYF. In nucleotides, the CDR3 is TGTGCCAGCGAAACTCCGGGACAGGGGGTTTACGAGCAGTACTTC.